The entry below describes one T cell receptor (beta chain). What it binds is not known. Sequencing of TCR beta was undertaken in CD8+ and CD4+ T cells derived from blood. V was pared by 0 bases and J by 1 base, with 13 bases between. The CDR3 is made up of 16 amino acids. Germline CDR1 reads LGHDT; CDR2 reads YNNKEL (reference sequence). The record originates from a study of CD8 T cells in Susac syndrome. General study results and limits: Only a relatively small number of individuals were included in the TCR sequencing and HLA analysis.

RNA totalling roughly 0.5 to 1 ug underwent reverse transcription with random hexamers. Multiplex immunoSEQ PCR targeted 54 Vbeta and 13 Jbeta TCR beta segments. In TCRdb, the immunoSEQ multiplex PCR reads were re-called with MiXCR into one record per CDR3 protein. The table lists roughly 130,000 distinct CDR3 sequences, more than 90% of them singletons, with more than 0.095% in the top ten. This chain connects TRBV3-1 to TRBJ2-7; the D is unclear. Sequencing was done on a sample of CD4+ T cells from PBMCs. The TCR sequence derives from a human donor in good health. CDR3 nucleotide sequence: TGTGCCAGCAGCCAAGAAAGTAGATACCCATCCTACGAGCAGTACTTC. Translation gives CASSQESRYPSYEQYF.